The TCR beta chain described here comes from a study of blood T cell repertoires in COVID-19. Study as a whole: PBMCs, B-cell-depleted T cells, or T cells provided the cDNA or gDNA that made up the material.

How the authors handled the data: Reference gene primer amplification gave estimated nucleated cell counts. Repertoires were generated with immunoSEQ multiplex PCR, while TCRdb's copy carries only in-frame clones and drops some. V, J and clone size derive from that table, while D and trimming were established from the DNA sequence. The data hold fewer than 350,000 clones, with about four fifths observed a single time. Source material: peripheral blood. The TCR originated in a woman aged 60-75 years with active or convalescent COVID-19.

The CDR3 DNA is TGTGCCAGCAGCCGGACAGGTCCCTACAATGAGCAGTTCTTC. It translates to CASSRTGPYNEQFF. The chain couples TRBV6-5 to TRBJ2-1; 7 bases are a match to TRBD1. V shed 6 bases and J 2 bases; nucleotides not matched to a gene: 4. The CDR3 consists of 14 residues. CDR1 and CDR2 (germline): MNHEY, SVGAGI.